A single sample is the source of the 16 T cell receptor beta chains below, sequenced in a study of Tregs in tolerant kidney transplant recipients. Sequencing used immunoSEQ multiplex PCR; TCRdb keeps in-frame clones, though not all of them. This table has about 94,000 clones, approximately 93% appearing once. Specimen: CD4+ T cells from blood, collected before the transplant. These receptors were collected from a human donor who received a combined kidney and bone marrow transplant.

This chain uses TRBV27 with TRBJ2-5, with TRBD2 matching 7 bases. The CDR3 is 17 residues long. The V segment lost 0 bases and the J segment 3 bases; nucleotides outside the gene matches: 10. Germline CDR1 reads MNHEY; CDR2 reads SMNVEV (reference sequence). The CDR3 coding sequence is TGTGCCAGCAGTTTATCCCCCCAGACTAGCTCGAAAGAGACCCAGTACTTC. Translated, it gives CASSLSPQTSSKETQYF.

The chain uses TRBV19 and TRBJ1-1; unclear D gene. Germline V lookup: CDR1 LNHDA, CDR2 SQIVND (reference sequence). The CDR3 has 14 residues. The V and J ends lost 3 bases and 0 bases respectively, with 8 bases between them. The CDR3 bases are TGTGCCAGTAGTATGCAACACATGAACACTGAAGCTTTCTTT. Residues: CASSMQHMNTEAFF.

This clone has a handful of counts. CDR3 sequence reads: CASSEAGLISGNTIYF. The CDR3 nucleotides read TGTGCCAGCAGTGAAGCGGGACTGATCTCTGGAAACACCATATATTTT. This chain uses TRBV25-1 with TRBJ1-3; D possibly corresponds to TRBD1 (5 bases). The CDR3 runs to 16 residues. In germline, CDR1 is MGHDK, CDR2 SYGVNS. The ends were cut back, 2 bases at V and 0 bases at J, with 11 bases in the middle.

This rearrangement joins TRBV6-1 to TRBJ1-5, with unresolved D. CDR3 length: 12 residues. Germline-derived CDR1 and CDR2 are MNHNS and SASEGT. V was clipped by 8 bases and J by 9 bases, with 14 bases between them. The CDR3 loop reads CASSPWLPPQHF. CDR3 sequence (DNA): TGTGCCAGCTCCCCTTGGCTCCCGCCCCAGCATTTT.

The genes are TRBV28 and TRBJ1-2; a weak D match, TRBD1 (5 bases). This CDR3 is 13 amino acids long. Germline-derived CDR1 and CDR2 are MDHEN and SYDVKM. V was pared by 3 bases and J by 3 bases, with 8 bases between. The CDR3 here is CASSFGAHYGYTF. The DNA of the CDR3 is TGTGCCAGCAGTTTTGGGGCCCACTATGGCTACACCTTC.

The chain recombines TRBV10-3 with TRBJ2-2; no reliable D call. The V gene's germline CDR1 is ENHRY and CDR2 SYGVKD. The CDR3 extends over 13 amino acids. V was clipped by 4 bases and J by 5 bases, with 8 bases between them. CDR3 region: CAISGLGTGELFF. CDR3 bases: TGTGCCATCAGTGGGCTAGGTACCGGGGAGCTGTTTTTT.

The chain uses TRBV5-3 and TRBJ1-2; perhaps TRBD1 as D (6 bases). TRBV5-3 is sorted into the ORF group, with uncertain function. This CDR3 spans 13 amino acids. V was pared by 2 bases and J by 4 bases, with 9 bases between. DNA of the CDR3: TGTGCCAGAAGCTTTCAGGGGTCCTATGGCTACACCTTC. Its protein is CARSFQGSYGYTF.

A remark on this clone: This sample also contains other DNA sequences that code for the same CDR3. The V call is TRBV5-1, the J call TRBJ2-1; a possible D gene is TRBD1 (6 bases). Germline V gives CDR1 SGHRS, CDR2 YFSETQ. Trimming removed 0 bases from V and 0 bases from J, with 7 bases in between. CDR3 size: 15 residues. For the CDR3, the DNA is TGCGCCAGCAGCTTGGACAGGGTCTCCTACAATGAGCAGTTCTTC. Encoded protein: CASSLDRVSYNEQFF.

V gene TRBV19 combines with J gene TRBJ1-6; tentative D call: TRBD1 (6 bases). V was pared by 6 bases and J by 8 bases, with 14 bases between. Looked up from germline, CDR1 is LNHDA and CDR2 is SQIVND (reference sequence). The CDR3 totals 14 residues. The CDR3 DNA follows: TGTGCCAGTAGGCCCGGGACATATCATTCACCCCTCCACTTT. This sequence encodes CASRPGTYHSPLHF.

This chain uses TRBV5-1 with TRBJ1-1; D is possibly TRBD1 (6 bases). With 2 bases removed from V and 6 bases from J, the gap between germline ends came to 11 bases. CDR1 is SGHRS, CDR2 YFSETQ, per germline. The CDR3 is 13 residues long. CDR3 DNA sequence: TGCGCCAGCAGCTTCGGGACACAAGCTGAAGCTTTCTTT. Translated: CASSFGTQAEAFF. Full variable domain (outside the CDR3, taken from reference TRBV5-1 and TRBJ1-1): KAGVTQTPRYLIKTRGQQVTLSCSPISGHRSVSWYQQTPGQGLQFLFEYFSETQRNKGNFPGRFSGRQFSNSRSEMNVSTLELGDSALYLCASSFGTQAEAFFGQGTRLTVV.

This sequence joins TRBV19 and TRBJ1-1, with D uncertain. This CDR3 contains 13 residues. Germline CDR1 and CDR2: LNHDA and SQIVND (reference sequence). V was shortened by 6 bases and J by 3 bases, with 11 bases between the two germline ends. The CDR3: CASSYSGDTEAFF. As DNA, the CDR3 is TGTGCCAGTAGCTACTCAGGCGACACTGAAGCTTTCTTT.

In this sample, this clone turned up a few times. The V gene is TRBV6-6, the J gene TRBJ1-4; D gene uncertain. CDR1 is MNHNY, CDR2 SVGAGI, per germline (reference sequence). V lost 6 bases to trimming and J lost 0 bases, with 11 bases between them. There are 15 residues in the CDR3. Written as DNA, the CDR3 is TGTGCCAGCAGGTTACGACGGGCAACTAATGAAAAACTGTTTTTT. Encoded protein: CASRLRRATNEKLFF.

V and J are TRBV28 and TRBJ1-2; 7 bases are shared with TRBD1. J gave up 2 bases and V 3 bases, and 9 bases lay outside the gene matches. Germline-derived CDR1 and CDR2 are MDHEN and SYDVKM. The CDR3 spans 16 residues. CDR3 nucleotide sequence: TGTGCCAGCAGTTTGCCGGCAGGGGGACAGAACTATGGCTACACCTTC. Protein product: CASSLPAGGQNYGYTF.

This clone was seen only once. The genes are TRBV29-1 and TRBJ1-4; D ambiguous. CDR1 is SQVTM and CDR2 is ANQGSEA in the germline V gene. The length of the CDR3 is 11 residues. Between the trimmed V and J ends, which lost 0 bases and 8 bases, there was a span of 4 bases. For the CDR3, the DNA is TGCAGCGTTGAAGATTCAGAAAAACTGTTTTTT. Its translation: CSVEDSEKLFF. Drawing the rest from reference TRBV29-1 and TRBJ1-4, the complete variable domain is SAVISQKPSRDICQRGTSLTIQCQVDSQVTMMFWYRQQPGQSLTLIATANQGSEATYESGFVIDKFPISRPNLTFSTLTVSNMSPEDSSIYLCSVEDSEKLFFGSGTQLSVL.

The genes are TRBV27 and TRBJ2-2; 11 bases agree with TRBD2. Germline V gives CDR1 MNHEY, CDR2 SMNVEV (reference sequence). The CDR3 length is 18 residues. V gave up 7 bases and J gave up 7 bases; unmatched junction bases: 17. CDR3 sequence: CASTLRVAGGNFNGELFF. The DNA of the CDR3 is TGTGCCAGCACCTTAAGGGTAGCGGGAGGGAATTTTAACGGGGAGCTGTTTTTT.

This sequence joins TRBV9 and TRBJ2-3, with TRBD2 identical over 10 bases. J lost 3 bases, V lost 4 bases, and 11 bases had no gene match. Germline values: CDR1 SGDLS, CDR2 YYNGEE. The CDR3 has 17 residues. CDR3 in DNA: TGTGCCAGCAGCCTTAGAGCGGGGGGGCTCCGAACAGATACGCAGTATTTT. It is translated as CASSLRAGGLRTDTQYF. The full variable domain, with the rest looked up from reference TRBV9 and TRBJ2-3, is DSGVTQTPKHLITATGQRVTLRCSPRSGDLSVYWYQQSLDQGLQFLIQYYNGEERAKGNILERFSAQQFPDLHSELNLSSLELGDSALYFCASSLRAGGLRTDTQYFGPGTRLTVL.